This record looks at one T cell receptor (beta chain) sequence and its context. The record originates from a study of T cell responses to AZD1222 COVID-19 vaccine. Assay: immunoSEQ multiplex PCR; the TCRdb copy retains only in-frame clones and omits some. In the table there are roughly 150,000 clones, roughly 91% of which are singletons. Germline loops: CDR1 SGHNT, CDR2 YENEEA. CDR3 length: 15 residues. V dropped 1 base and J dropped 5 bases, with 14 bases sitting between them. The chain is built from TRBV11-3 and TRBJ2-5, with D possibly being TRBD1 (6 bases). The sequence was collected from an adult who received the AZD1222 COVID-19 vaccine. The specimen was peripheral blood, collected 28 days after the second AZD1222 dose. The CDR3 spells CASSLGLAGDETQYF. The CDR3 nucleotides read TGTGCCAGCAGCTTAGGGTTGGCAGGGGATGAGACCCAGTACTTC.